This record looks at one T cell receptor (beta chain) sequence and its context. This clonotype was found a few times. It lacks a known antigen. Within one base of it there is no much larger clone, and no base qualities were kept. The data originate from a study of identical twins' blood T cells (dated by TCRdb to 2012 to 2014). For the wider study: The 12 libraries, six for the alpha chain and six for the beta chain, yielded 50 million or so Illumina reads in total. Using next-generation sequencing, the study compared the TCR alpha and beta chain repertoires of three pairs of monozygous twins to assess how genetics influences repertoire formation.

Six healthy women forming three monozygous twin pairs were used as donors. Each of the three twin pairs had been raised together, and the twins in each pair were thought likely to have encountered the same infectious agents and vaccines. TCR cDNA libraries were prepared from RNA that was isolated from peripheral blood mononuclear cells. Including the terminal cysteine and phenylalanine, the CDR3 comprises 15 residues. The only DNA kept is the CDR3, 45 bases in frame from the first base. The CDR1 and CDR2 encoded by the germline V gene (reference sequence) are LNHDA and SQIVND. Clipping removes 4 bases from V and 6 bases from J, with 8 as the unmatched junction base count. What the study reported, not specific to this receptor: The study stated that the proposed role of the TCRalpha J segment in MHC recognition during thymic selection needs to be validated by independent studies. Among the most abundant TCRbeta clonotypes, every donor shared more CDR3 sequences with her own twin than with unrelated donors. The number of shared CDR3 clonotypes between two donors was mainly determined by the product of their cloneset sizes, and twins did not clearly deviate from this trend. Because the twins were reared together, environmental influences could not be ruled out as the explanation for twin similarity. V gene usage, even among non-selected out-of-frame TCRbeta clonotypes, was reported to be markedly more similar within twin pairs than between unrelated donors.

Libraries came from 5' RACE. Reads for this sample came from an Illumina Genome Analyzer IIx. RNA-based TCR cDNA libraries were prepared by a previously described protocol with several modifications. To prevent cross-contamination, barcodes specific to each sample were added to both ends of every TCR cDNA library during cDNA synthesis and amplification. The authors processed their data as follows. Each library contained 2.2 to 3.6 million CDR3-containing reads, and somewhere between about 90,000 and nearly 500,000 clonotypes were identified for each individual. Reads carrying improper barcode index combinations were removed, after which the MiTCR software was used to build a cloneset for each library. While assembling CDR3 clonotypes, MiTCR filtered or rescued low-quality reads and corrected PCR and sequencing errors. Artificial out-of-frame clonotypes were removed by being mapped to in-frame sequences, with one indel in the CDR3 allowed. Similarity in V and J gene usage between donors was calculated as the Jensen-Shannon divergence divided by the mean entropy. The public reads were quality trimmed at Q25 with fastp and then assembled into clones with MiXCR by TCRdb, keeping productive beta chains. Every entry covers one CDR3 protein and lists the most common genes and DNA from its rows. These V and J calls derive from TCRdb rather than the authors' analysis. This sample has around 380,000 distinct CDR3 sequences in its table, and around 30% of those were observed once. The top ten clones comprise around 5.6% of the sample.

The sequencing input was PBMCs. This TCR came from a woman aged 18 to 55 in good health. The chain uses TRBV19 and TRBJ1-5, with 8 bases matching TRBD1. CDR3 loop: CASSRGRGQVQPQHF. The nucleotides are TGTGCCAGTAGTAGGGGCAGGGGGCAAGTTCAGCCCCAGCATTTT.